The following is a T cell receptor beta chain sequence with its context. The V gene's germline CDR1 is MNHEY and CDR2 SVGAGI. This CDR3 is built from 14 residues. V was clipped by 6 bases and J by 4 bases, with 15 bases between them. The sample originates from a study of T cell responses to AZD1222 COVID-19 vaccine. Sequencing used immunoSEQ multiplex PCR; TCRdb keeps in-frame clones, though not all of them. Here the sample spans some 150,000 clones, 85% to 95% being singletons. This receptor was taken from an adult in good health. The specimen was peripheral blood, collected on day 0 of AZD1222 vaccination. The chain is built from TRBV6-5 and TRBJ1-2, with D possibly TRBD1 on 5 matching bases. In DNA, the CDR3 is TGTGCCAGCAGGCCAACTGCTCAGGGCTATGGCTACACCTTC. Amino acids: CASRPTAQGYGYTF.